The rows below give T cell receptor beta chains drawn from one sample of a study of blood T cell repertoires in COVID-19. This table comes from immunoSEQ multiplex PCR, and its TCRdb copy is limited to in-frame clones, with some not included. The data hold 200,000 to 250,000 clones, with around 83% observed a single time. Sequencing was done on a sample of peripheral blood. The receptors come from a woman between 50 and 59 years old with acute or convalescent COVID-19. Each CDR3 is given with its conserved first and last residue. The order of the fields is J gene, CDR3 length, V gene, CDR3 protein.

TRBJ2-4 | 14 | TRBV2 | CASSHRGRGNIQYF
TRBJ2-5 | 15 | TRBV5-1 | CASSFSQDRAETQYF
TRBJ2-5 | 15 | TRBV7-2 | CASSLRTGGVETQYF
TRBJ1-1 | 15 | TRBV4-1 | CASSPLAGQDAEAFF
TRBJ1-4 | 16 | TRBV19 | CASSRRGSATNEKLFF
TRBJ1-6 | 16 | TRBV2 | CASSESGWAGNSPLHF
TRBJ1-2 | 13 | TRBV7-2 | CASSLGTAYGYTF
TRBJ1-3 | 15 | TRBV19 | CASSLQQGSGNTIYF
TRBJ1-6 | 14 | TRBV10-1 | CANCRGRMHSPLHF
TRBJ1-2 | 12 | TRBV3-1/TRBV3-2 | CASSQEEIVYTF
TRBJ1-1 | 14 | TRBV6-2/TRBV6-3 | CASSFGRGGTEAFF
TRBJ1-2 | 14 | TRBV5-1 | CASRDPGLDYGYTF
TRBJ2-1 | 14 | TRBV19 | CASSLTGGNNEQFF
TRBJ1-1 | 13 | TRBV5-1 | CASSPLTGGVAFF
TRBJ1-2 | 14 | TRBV30 | CAWSVLITDYGYTF
TRBJ1-4 | 15 | TRBV2 | CASKEGRYTNEKLFF
TRBJ1-4 | 15 | TRBV5-1 | CASSSGSSTNEKLFF
TRBJ2-1 | 16 | TRBV3-1/TRBV3-2 | CASSQTSGRGNNEQFF
TRBJ1-1 | 17 | TRBV19 | CASSTMTNEGLNTEAFF
TRBJ2-7 | 15 | TRBV7-3 | CASSLGVDRIYEQYF
TRBJ2-7 | 11 | TRBV6-5 | CASSPGTTEYF
TRBJ1-5 | 13 | TRBV30 | CAWSLTGGQPQHF
TRBJ2-7 | 14 | TRBV10-3 | CAISESGGFYEQYF
TRBJ2-7 | 15 | TRBV24-1 | CATSDPTGGSHEQYF
TRBJ1-1 | 15 | TRBV2 | CASSEGRTLKAEAFF
TRBJ2-2 | 15 | TRBV28 | CASSFRGRSTGELFF
TRBJ1-2 | 14 | TRBV7-9 | CASSVGQGGNGYTF
TRBJ2-7 | 16 | TRBV5-1 | CASSLAGDRLTYEQYF
TRBJ1-1 | 16 | TRBV19 | CASSIWGTGFNTEAFF
TRBJ1-2 | 16 | TRBV6-1 | CASSELGVPYYYGYTF
TRBJ2-7 | 15 | TRBV2 | CASGLAGGPHYEQYF
TRBJ2-7 | 14 | TRBV5-1 | CASSLVQEPYEQYF
TRBJ2-3 | 13 | TRBV2 | CASSPAGPDTQYF